Shown below are 22 T cell receptor beta chains from a single sample sequenced in a study of beta chain features in type 1 diabetes. Their specific antigens are unknown. Expressed TCRB transcripts were sequenced because the isolated RNA had all been reverse transcribed beforehand. TCRdb's copy holds only in-frame clones and misses some; the assay was immunoSEQ multiplex PCR. The sample includes 600,000 to 700,000 clones, roughly an eighth of them seen just once. Study results and limitations: Among all four CD4+ subsets, Type 1 diabetes patients had TCRB CDR3s that were moderately but significantly shorter.

The sequencing sample was made of naive CD4+ T cells from blood. These receptors were obtained from a man between 18 and 35 years old with type 1 diabetes.

The chain uses TRBV7-9 and TRBJ1-1, with 8 bases matching TRBD1. In germline, CDR1 is SEHNR, CDR2 FQNEAQ (reference sequence). V was clipped by 5 bases and J by 10 bases; unmatched bases: 6. This CDR3 is built from 12 residues. CDR3 sequence: CASSLPGQAAFF. The CDR3 DNA reads as TGTGCCAGCAGCCTCCCGGGACAGGCAGCTTTCTTT.

The chain links TRBV29-1 to TRBJ1-1; no definite D call. CDR3 length: 13 amino acids. V lost 4 bases and J 3 bases, leaving 12 bases between the germline ends. In germline, CDR1 is SQVTM, CDR2 ANQGSEA. The CDR3 region is CSVGQSEDTEAFF. DNA for the CDR3: TGCAGCGTTGGGCAATCGGAGGACACTGAAGCTTTCTTT. Full variable domain (missing parts from reference TRBV29-1 and TRBJ1-1): SAVISQKPSRDICQRGTSLTIQCQVDSQVTMMFWYRQQPGQSLTLIATANQGSEATYESGFVIDKFPISRPNLTFSTLTVSNMSPEDSSIYLCSVGQSEDTEAFFGQGTRLTVV.

This clone was observed a few times. This chain links TRBV7-9 with TRBJ1-5; 7 bases fit TRBD1. The CDR3 spans 12 residues. V gave up 11 bases and J gave up 10 bases; unmatched junction bases: 11. The V gene's germline CDR1 is SEHNR and CDR2 FQNEAQ (reference sequence). CDR3 sequence: CASQGESEPQHF. CDR3 sequence (DNA): TGTGCCTCTCAGGGGGAATCAGAACCCCAGCATTTT.

This chain uses TRBV11-1 with TRBJ2-4; TRBD1 aligns across 7 bases. CDR1 and CDR2 (germline): SGHAT, FQDESV (reference sequence). J was trimmed by 10 bases and V by 5 bases; bases with no gene match: 8. This CDR3 contains 13 residues. The CDR3 sequence is CASSLGDSQIQYF. CDR3 coding DNA: TGTGCCAGCAGCCTTGGGGACAGCCAGATTCAGTACTTC.

This clone showed up just a few times. This rearrangement joins TRBV7-8 to TRBJ1-5; D unresolved. CDR1 and CDR2 from the germline V gene are SGHVS and FQNEAQ. Trimming shortened V by 2 bases and J by 3 bases, and 11 bases separated the two germline ends. The CDR3 covers 15 residues. CDR3 sequence: CASSLRVENNQPQHF. CDR3 nucleotide sequence: TGTGCCAGCAGCTTAAGGGTAGAGAACAATCAGCCCCAGCATTTT.

The rearrangement links TRBV7-9 to TRBJ1-1; no clear D gene. The V end lost 0 bases, the J end lost 7 bases, and 9 bases lay between the germline ends. Germline V gene sequence: CDR1 SEHNR, CDR2 FQNEAQ (reference sequence). This CDR3 comprises 13 residues. The CDR3 nucleotides are TGTGCCAGCAGCTTAGCGCGATTAGGTGAAGCTTTCTTT. This codes for CASSLARLGEAFF.

The V gene is TRBV13, the J gene TRBJ2-3; the match to TRBD1 covers 10 bases. V trimming: 3 bases; J trimming: 1 base; junction bases outside the gene matches: 10. CDR3 length: 18 residues. Germline V CDR1 and CDR2: PRHDT, FYEKMQ (reference sequence). The CDR3 loop reads CASSFRQGAVGGTDTQYF. CDR3 nucleotides: TGTGCCAGCAGCTTCCGACAGGGGGCGGTGGGTGGCACAGATACGCAGTATTTT.

This clone was seen a handful of times. This chain joins TRBV30 and TRBJ2-3; either TRBD1 or TRBD2 may supply D (6 bases each). Per the germline V gene, CDR1 is GTSNPN and CDR2 is SVGIG (reference sequence). CDR3 size: 12 residues. Trimming took 3 bases from V and 6 from J, leaving 10 bases between them. The CDR3, as DNA: TGTGCCTGGAGCCGGGGGCGGGATACGCAGTATTTT. Amino acid sequence: CAWSRGRDTQYF.

The V and J genes are TRBV10-3 and TRBJ1-1; TRBD1 agrees at 7 bases. Germline V gene data show CDR1 as ENHRY and CDR2 as SYGVKD. J gave up 2 bases and V 2 bases, and 5 bases lay outside the gene matches. CDR3 size: 15 residues. This CDR3 is CAISETGQTNTEAFF. DNA of the CDR3: TGTGCCATCAGTGAGACGGGACAGACTAACACTGAAGCTTTCTTT.

J is TRBJ2-7 and V is TRBV2, with 9 bases matching TRBD1. CDR3 size: 14 residues. The junction had 3 bases not matched to a gene; V was cut back by 3 bases and J by 3 bases. Germline V CDR1 and CDR2: SNHLY, FYNNEI. In nucleotides, the CDR3 is TGTGCCAGCAGTGATCTGGGACAGGGCTACGAGCAGTACTTC. It specifies CASSDLGQGYEQYF.

This clone was detected only a few times. One junction end disagrees with the germline gene, perhaps due to a read error. The chain carries TRBV16 and TRBJ1-6; D remains unclear. The CDR3 runs to 14 residues. CDR1 KGHSY and CDR2 FQNENV come from the germline V gene. The CDR3 sequence: CASGQDLPDSPLHF. The CDR3 region has the DNA TGTGCCAGCGGCCAGGATCTCCCGGATTCACCCCTCCACTTT.

The chain recombines TRBV28 with TRBJ1-1; perhaps TRBD1 as D (5 bases). Germline V CDR1 and CDR2: MDHEN, SYDVKM. The CDR3 contains 10 residues. The CDR3 region has the DNA TGTGCGACCCGGGGCGGTGAAGCTTTCTTT. Protein product: CATRGGEAFF.

A few counts support this clone. The chain carries TRBV7-2 and TRBJ1-4; D is uncertain. V lost 4 bases, J lost 0 bases, and 6 bases lay in between. The CDR3 length is 14 residues. CDR1 SGHTA and CDR2 FQGNSA come from the germline V gene. CDR3 in amino acids: CASSSTSTNEKLFF. CDR3 in DNA: TGTGCCAGCAGCTCCACATCAACTAATGAAAAACTGTTTTTT.

The rearrangement links TRBV18 to TRBJ2-7; D might be TRBD1 or TRBD2, each matching 5 bases. Trimming pared 6 bases from V and 2 bases from J, leaving 11 bases between. Germline CDR1 is KGHSH and CDR2 is LQKENI. The CDR3 totals 13 residues. CDR3 residues: CASSPRGAYEQYF. For the CDR3, the DNA is TGTGCCAGCTCCCCGAGAGGGGCCTACGAGCAGTACTTC. Variable domain in full (rest from reference TRBV18 and TRBJ2-7): NAGVMQNPRHLVRRRGQEARLRCSPMKGHSHVYWYRQLPEEGLKFMVYLQKENIIDESGMPKERFSAEFPKEGPSILRIQQVVRGDSAAYFCASSPRGAYEQYFGPGTRLTVT.

CDR3 in DNA: TGTGCCAGCAGTGATCAACAGGGGTACACTGAAGCTTTCTTT. It translates to CASSDQQGYTEAFF. This rearrangement joins TRBV6-1 to TRBJ1-1, with 7 nucleotides matching TRBD1. Germline V gene lookup returns CDR1 MNHNS and CDR2 SASEGT. The CDR3 contains 14 residues. V lost 3 bases, J lost 3 bases, and 4 bases stayed unmatched.

This clone was counted between two and nine times. This sequence joins TRBV28 and TRBJ2-3; 11 bases map to TRBD2. Germline values: CDR1 MDHEN, CDR2 SYDVKM. The CDR3 consists of 19 residues. Trimming took 3 bases from V and 5 from J; bases not matched to a gene: 16. The CDR3, as DNA: TGTGCCAGCAGTTTTTCCCGGCGAGCTAGCGGGGGGCTGGTAGATACGCAGTATTTT. This translates into CASSFSRRASGGLVDTQYF.

The CDR3 loop is CASSPGTGLVNEQFF. In DNA form, the CDR3 reads TGTGCCAGCAGCCCCGGGACAGGGTTGGTCAATGAGCAGTTCTTC. The chain joins TRBV7-9 to TRBJ2-1; 9 bases line up with TRBD1. CDR1 SEHNR and CDR2 FQNEAQ come from the germline V gene (reference sequence). This CDR3 contains 15 residues. V shed 5 bases and J 6 bases; nucleotides not matched to a gene: 8.

This clone was counted a few times. The chain couples TRBV6-5 to TRBJ2-5; unclear D gene. Trimming stripped 2 bases from V and 5 bases from J, with 12 bases between. CDR3 size: 14 residues. The germline V gene has CDR1 MNHEY and CDR2 SVGAGI. CDR3 nucleotide sequence: TGTGCCAGCAGTTACGGTCTGGCGTGGGAGACCCAGTACTTC. It specifies CASSYGLAWETQYF.

The chain combines TRBV7-9 with TRBJ1-5; D gene unclear. Trimming removed 4 bases from V and 4 bases from J, with 11 bases in between. This CDR3 has 14 amino acids. The V gene's germline CDR1 is SEHNR and CDR2 FQNEAQ (reference sequence). DNA of the CDR3: TGTGCCAGCAGCTCCAGCGGGCTTAATCAGCCCCAGCATTTT. Protein sequence: CASSSSGLNQPQHF.

The CDR3 DNA reads TGTGCCAGCAGTGCCCCCCGACAGGGGAAAGGCGAGCAGTACTTC. Its protein is CASSAPRQGKGEQYF. This rearrangement joins TRBV6-6 to TRBJ2-7; TRBD1 aligns across 8 bases. Germline assignment: CDR1 MNHNY and CDR2 SVGAGI (reference sequence). The CDR3 has 15 residues. The trim removed 5 bases at V and 6 bases at J, leaving 12 bases unmatched.

This clone occurred a few times. V gene TRBV7-9 combines with J gene TRBJ1-5; D gene uncertain. The CDR3 length is 14 residues. The germline V and J ends were trimmed by 3 bases and 0 bases, with 6 bases remaining between them. Germline loops: CDR1 SEHNR, CDR2 FQNEAQ (reference sequence). This CDR3 is CASSLSYSNQPQHF. In nucleotides, the CDR3 is TGTGCCAGCAGCTTGAGCTATAGCAATCAGCCCCAGCATTTT.

CDR3 sequence reads: CAWSKSVNTEAFF. CDR3 coding DNA: TGTGCCTGGAGTAAAAGTGTGAACACTGAAGCTTTCTTT. The V gene is TRBV30, the J gene TRBJ1-1; D is uncertain. V lost 2 bases and J lost 0, with 7 bases in between. There are 13 residues in the CDR3. In germline, CDR1 is GTSNPN, CDR2 SVGIG (reference sequence).